Following are 11 T cell receptor beta chains from one sample sequenced in a study of T cell repertoires in cytomegalovirus infection. TCRdb reanalysed the reads using MiXCR and keeps one entry per CDR3 protein. The table includes fewer than 550,000 distinct CDR3 sequences, approximately 15% detected once. The sequenced material came from CD8+ T cells from PBMCs. These receptors came from a human donor in good health (CMV status not recorded). Some clones in this sample may be carry-over from other donors' samples.

This chain connects TRBV28 to TRBJ1-5, with TRBD1 matching 10 bases. Germline CDR1 MDHEN, CDR2 SYDVKM. The CDR3 extends over 15 amino acids. Trimming cost V 6 bases and J 1 base; bases outside gene matches: 3. The CDR3 bases are TGTGCCAGCAGACGGACAGGGGGGAGCAATCAGCCCCAGCATTTT. The encoded protein is CASRRTGGSNQPQHF. The whole variable domain, filled in from reference TRBV28 and TRBJ1-5, reads DVKVTQSSRYLVKRTGEKVFLECVQDMDHENMFWYRQDPGLGLRLIYFSYDVKMKEKGDIPEGYSVSREKKERFSLILESASTNQTSMYLCASRRTGGSNQPQHFGDGTRLSIL.

This clonotype appeared a single time. The chain recombines TRBV5-1 with TRBJ2-3; TRBD1 is a possible D gene (5 bases). The ends were cut back, 10 bases at V and 5 bases at J, with 20 bases in the middle. Germline V gene data show CDR1 as SGHRS and CDR2 as YFSETQ. This CDR3 region has 14 residues. CDR3 region: CAGSWTWSGDTQYF. Written as DNA, the CDR3 is TGCGCCGGCTCCTGGACATGGTCGGGAGATACGCAGTATTTT.

This clonotype has only a few counts. This chain joins TRBV29-1 and TRBJ1-4, with D tentatively TRBD1 (6 bases). V gave up 8 bases and J gave up 0 bases, with 13 bases separating them. Germline V CDR1 and CDR2: SQVTM, ANQGSEA. The CDR3 consists of 14 residues. CDR3 sequence (DNA): TGCAGCACTCGGGGGGACACAACTAATGAAAAACTGTTTTTT. Translating it yields CSTRGDTTNEKLFF.

On this clonotype: A much larger clone lies one base from this, so it may be a read error. The chain joins TRBV6-6 to TRBJ2-1; TRBD2 might be the D (5 bases). Trimming pared 5 bases from V and 5 bases from J, leaving 13 bases between. The germline V gene has CDR1 MNHNY and CDR2 SVGAGI (reference sequence). The CDR3 totals 14 residues. CDR3 sequence: CASSNGTSNNEQFF. DNA of the CDR3: TGTGCCAGCAGTAACGGAACTAGTAACAATGAGCAGTTCTTC.

This clonotype was counted many times. The rearrangement uses TRBV7-2 and TRBJ1-1; D not resolved. V shed 4 bases and J shed 5 bases, with 8 bases lying between them. This CDR3 contains 12 residues. Germline lookup yields CDR1 SGHTA and CDR2 FQGNSA. The CDR3 DNA is TGTGCCAGCAGCTCGAGCCTAACTGAAGCTTTCTTT. This gives the protein CASSSSLTEAFF.

The genes are TRBV20-1 and TRBJ2-7, with a tentative D call TRBD1 (6 bases). Germline V gene data show CDR1 as DFQATT and CDR2 as SNEGSKA (reference sequence). This CDR3 region has 13 residues. V was trimmed by 3 bases and J by 0 bases, leaving 9 bases between them. CDR3 nucleotides: TGCAGTGCTAGCAACAGGGTCTCCTACGAGCAGTACTTC. This codes for CSASNRVSYEQYF.

DNA of the CDR3: TGTGCCAGCAGCGTGGCGGGGACAGGGAAAGAGACCCAGTACTTC. It translates to CASSVAGTGKETQYF. The V call is TRBV9, the J call TRBJ2-5, with 9 bases lining up with TRBD1. This CDR3 is built from 15 residues. With V trimmed by 2 bases and J by 3 bases, 5 bases remained unmatched. The germline V gene encodes CDR1 SGDLS and CDR2 YYNGEE.

The gene calls are TRBV20-1 and TRBJ2-3, with 13 bases fitting TRBD2. The germline gives CDR1 DFQATT, CDR2 SNEGSKA (reference sequence). This CDR3 spans 16 amino acids. V lost 1 base to trimming and J lost 6 bases; unmatched junction nucleotides: 7. The CDR3 protein is CSARGTSGGGADTQYF. Here the CDR3 DNA reads TGCAGTGCTAGAGGGACTAGCGGGGGAGGAGCCGATACGCAGTATTTT.

The genes are TRBV9 and TRBJ2-1, with TRBD2 matching over 7 bases. This CDR3 has 15 residues. The germline V gene has CDR1 SGDLS and CDR2 YYNGEE. The trim removed 0 bases at V and 8 bases at J, leaving 8 bases unmatched. CDR3 sequence: CASSVAAGDGYEQFF. The CDR3 DNA follows: TGTGCCAGCAGCGTAGCTGCGGGAGATGGTTATGAGCAGTTCTTC.

The rearrangement links TRBV9 to TRBJ1-2, with D possibly TRBD1 on 6 matching bases. V gave up 0 bases and J gave up 5 bases, with 11 bases separating them. The CDR3 covers 14 residues. Germline V gene sequence: CDR1 SGDLS, CDR2 YYNGEE. The CDR3 sequence: CASSVVRQGYGYTF. CDR3 in DNA: TGTGCCAGCAGCGTAGTGCGGCAGGGGTATGGCTACACCTTC. Filled out from reference TRBV9 and TRBJ1-2, the complete variable domain reads DSGVTQTPKHLITATGQRVTLRCSPRSGDLSVYWYQQSLDQGLQFLIQYYNGEERAKGNILERFSAQQFPDLHSELNLSSLELGDSALYFCASSVVRQGYGYTFGSGTRLTVV.

The table lists this clonotype with a few counts. The rearrangement uses TRBV20-1 and TRBJ1-3; D not certain. Trimming cost V 0 bases and J 4 bases, with 16 bases left between them. Looked up from germline, CDR1 is DFQATT and CDR2 is SNEGSKA (reference sequence). This CDR3 has 16 residues. The CDR3 DNA sequence: TGCAGTGCTAGAGATCCAGGTCCTCCCGCCGGAAACACCATATATTTT. Amino acids: CSARDPGPPAGNTIYF.